Listed here is a single T cell receptor (beta chain). The sample is drawn from a study of blood T cell repertoires in COVID-19. Study background: The analysed material was cDNA or gDNA that came from T cells, B-cell-depleted T cells, or PBMCs.

CDR3 length equals 12 residues. Deletions cut 8 bases from V and 3 bases from J, with 11 bases between. From germline, CDR1 is ENHRY and CDR2 SYGVKD. TCRdb's copy holds only in-frame clones and misses some; the assay was immunoSEQ multiplex PCR. The sample records approximately 160,000 clones, around nine tenths being singletons. This TCR was sampled from a man aged 55 to 70 with active or convalescent COVID-19. Sequencing input: peripheral blood. The J gene is TRBJ2-7, the V gene TRBV10-3; the D is unclear. The CDR3 DNA reads TGTGCCATCGGAGACGGGTTCTACGAGCAGTACTTC. Its protein is CAIGDGFYEQYF.